The sample holds many counts of the clone carrying this T cell receptor (beta chain). MiXCR, applied by TCRdb to the PCR reads, yields one record per CDR3 protein. The table lists approximately 80,000 distinct CDR3 sequences, under 65% of them singletons. Germline V gene data show CDR1 as KGHDR and CDR2 as SFDVKD. The CDR3 extends over 16 amino acids. V dropped 3 bases and J dropped 4 bases, with 14 bases sitting between them. The sample comes from a study of CDR3 diversity in severe acne. The J gene is TRBJ2-2, the V gene TRBV24-1, with a tentative D call TRBD2 (5 bases). Sequencing was performed on blood. The TCR originated in a male donor in good health, without acne. CDR3 region: CATSDKRLAATGELFF. The CDR3 DNA is TGTGCCACCAGTGATAAGAGGCTAGCCGCCACCGGGGAGCTGTTTTTT.